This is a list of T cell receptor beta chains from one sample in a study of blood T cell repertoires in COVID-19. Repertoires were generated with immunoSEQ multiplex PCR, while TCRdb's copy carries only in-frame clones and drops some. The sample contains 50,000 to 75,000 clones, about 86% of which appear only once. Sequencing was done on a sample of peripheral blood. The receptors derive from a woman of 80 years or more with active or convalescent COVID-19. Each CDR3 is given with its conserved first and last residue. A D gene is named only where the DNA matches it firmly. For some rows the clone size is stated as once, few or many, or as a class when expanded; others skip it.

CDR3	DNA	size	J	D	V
CASRPTGGAGKLFF	TGTGCCAGCAGGCCGACAGGGGGCGCGGGAAAACTGTTTTTT	.	TRBJ1-4	TRBD1	TRBV28
CAIWQGSSGNTIYF	TGTGCCATCTGGCAGGGATCCTCCGGAAACACCATATATTTT	.	TRBJ1-3	.	TRBV10-3
CASRKTGTGNTGELFF	TGTGCCAGTAGAAAAACCGGGACAGGGAACACCGGGGAGCTGTTTTTT	.	TRBJ2-2	TRBD1	TRBV19
CASRGGQGGEKLFF	TGTGCCAGCAGGGGCGGACAGGGCGGAGAAAAACTGTTTTTT	.	TRBJ1-4	TRBD1	TRBV28
CASSLSPNTGELFF	TGTGCCAGCAGCCTGAGCCCGAACACCGGGGAGCTGTTTTTT	.	TRBJ2-2	.	TRBV6-5
CASSLAGGQAYEQYF	TGTGCCAGCAGCTTAGCTGGAGGACAGGCCTACGAGCAGTACTTC	once	TRBJ2-7	TRBD1	TRBV7-2
CASSFGTSEPEQFF	TGTGCCAGCAGCTTCGGGACTAGCGAGCCTGAGCAGTTCTTC	.	TRBJ2-1	TRBD2	TRBV5-6
CAISENQGLANTGELFF	TGTGCCATCAGTGAGAACCAGGGACTCGCGAACACCGGGGAGCTGTTTTTT	.	TRBJ2-2	.	TRBV10-3
CASSLVQGATYEQYF	TGTGCCAGCAGTCTCGTACAGGGGGCTACCTACGAGCAGTACTTC	.	TRBJ2-7	TRBD1	TRBV28
CASSKVNSAEQFF	TGTGCCAGCAGCAAAGTAAACTCTGCTGAGCAGTTCTTC	once	TRBJ2-1	.	TRBV21-1
CASAAGGGEAFF	TGCGCCAGCGCAGCAGGGGGAGGTGAAGCTTTCTTT	.	TRBJ1-1	TRBD1	TRBV10-1
CASSPWDSGNTIYF	TGTGCCAGCAGCCCATGGGACAGCGGAAACACCATATATTTT	.	TRBJ1-3	TRBD1	TRBV7-2
CPSLGTWGGPRHGETQYF	TGTCCCAGCTTGGGTACTTGGGGGGGCCCCCGCCACGGAGAGACCCAGTACTTC	.	TRBJ2-5	.	TRBV9
CASSTGTGGGETQYF	TGTGCCAGCAGCACCGGGACAGGGGGCGGAGAGACCCAGTACTTC	.	TRBJ2-5	TRBD1	TRBV5-4
CSGTGVRTEAFF	TGCAGCGGGACAGGGGTTCGCACTGAAGCTTTCTTT	.	TRBJ1-1	TRBD1	TRBV29-1